This T cell receptor (beta chain) was sequenced during a study of blood T cell repertoires in COVID-19. The CDR3 contains 13 residues. Trimming shortened V by 5 bases and J by 9 bases, and 14 bases separated the two germline ends. Per the germline V gene, CDR1 is MDHEN and CDR2 is SYDVKM. Measured with immunoSEQ multiplex PCR; TCRdb has only the in-frame clones, and not every one. The sample holds roughly 150,000 clones, roughly 85% seen once. Cohorts were based on clinical histories the participants reported. Input material: PBMCs or T cells enriched from blood (not recorded which). The sequence came from a woman in her seventies in a cohort exposed to, infected with or recovered from COVID-19 (not recorded which). This chain links TRBV28 with TRBJ1-5; tentative D call: TRBD1 (6 bases). The DNA of the CDR3 is TGTGCCAGCAGTGTGCCAAACAGGGCGCCCCAGCATTTT. This encodes CASSVPNRAPQHF.